This T cell receptor (beta chain) was profiled in a study of blood T cells in healthy people across ages. The J segment lost 4 bases and the V segment lost 0 bases, leaving 6 bases of the junction unmatched. The CDR3 sequence is 16 residues long. In germline, CDR1 is SGHRS, CDR2 YFSETQ. Study-wide results and caveats: A roughly linear age-dependent decrease characterized TCR beta diversity per million T cells. Any conclusive comparison of naive versus antigen-experienced cells was prevented by using unsorted PBMCs.

Sample-barcoded 5' priming and a J-beta primer mix drove a second PCR of 7 to 11 cycles. All samples gave at least 2.5 million CDR3-containing paired-end reads. One entry per CDR3 protein, called by TCRdb with MiXCR from the 5' RACE reads. This sample yields 1.5 million or so distinct CDR3 sequences, of which approximately 38% are seen a single time; 7.9% belongs to the top ten. This clonotype was recorded once. Its antigen is not identified. A minimum of 6 micrograms of total RNA was extracted per sample. Material: blood. This sequence was found in a woman aged 18-29 years in good health. The chain employs TRBV5-1 and TRBJ2-1, with 8 bases fitting TRBD2. CDR3 protein: CASSLEGVAGYNEQFF. The CDR3 DNA reads TGCGCCAGCAGCTTGGAAGGGGTAGCGGGATACAATGAGCAGTTCTTC.